The 17 T cell receptor beta chains below all came from one sample that was sequenced in a study of blood T cell repertoires in COVID-19. Here immunoSEQ multiplex PCR was the method, and the copy in TCRdb shows in-frame clones only, minus some. The repertoire holds about 16,000 clones, with 88% as singletons. The material sequenced was peripheral blood. Receptors originate from a human donor in a cohort sampled during active COVID-19.

The chain uses TRBV28 and TRBJ1-1; 9 bases agree with TRBD1. CDR1 and CDR2 from the germline V gene are MDHEN and SYDVKM. The CDR3 runs to 16 residues. V lost 3 bases and J lost 6; bases outside the gene matches: 11. The CDR3 is CASSLILGTGQPEAFF. CDR3 nucleotide sequence: TGTGCCAGCAGTTTGATTCTTGGGACAGGGCAGCCTGAAGCTTTCTTT.

In its sample, this clone was seen once. This rearrangement joins TRBV7-9 to TRBJ2-5, with D tentatively TRBD2 (5 bases). This CDR3 region has 17 residues. Germline V CDR1 and CDR2: SEHNR, FQNEAQ (reference sequence). Trimming took 5 bases from V and 1 from J, leaving 20 bases between them. The CDR3 coding sequence is TGTGCCAGCAGCCCCCCTGCTAAAGCGGAATCCCAAGAGACCCAGTACTTC. This gives the protein CASSPPAKAESQETQYF.

This rearrangement joins TRBV20-1 to TRBJ2-5; D is uncertain. The CDR3 runs to 11 residues. CDR1 is DFQATT, CDR2 SNEGSKA, per germline (reference sequence). The V end was cut by 2 bases, the J end by 5 bases, with 6 bases between. DNA of the CDR3: TGCAGTGCTAGATCCTTCGAGACCCAGTACTTC. It codes for CSARSFETQYF.

The chain has TRBV12-5 and TRBJ2-3; 11 positions match TRBD2. The V segment lost 4 bases and the J segment 5 bases; nucleotides outside the gene matches: 8. The germline CDR1 and CDR2 sequences are LGHNT and FRNRAP. CDR3 length equals 16 residues. The CDR3 spells CASGWGSGGELDTQYF. As DNA, the CDR3 is TGTGCTAGTGGTTGGGGTAGCGGGGGGGAGTTAGATACGCAGTATTTT. Full variable domain (missing parts from reference TRBV12-5 and TRBJ2-3): DARVTQTPRHKVTEMGQEVTMRCQPILGHNTVFWYRQTMMQGLELLAYFRNRAPLDDSGMPKDRFSAEMPDATLATLKIQPSEPRDSAVYFCASGWGSGGELDTQYFGPGTRLTVL.

The V call is TRBV2, the J call TRBJ2-7; D not certain. The V end lost 8 bases, the J end lost 2 bases, and 13 bases lay between the germline ends. Germline CDR1 reads SNHLY; CDR2 reads FYNNEI. The CDR3 consists of 13 residues. The CDR3 sequence: CASGGNQPYEQYF. For the CDR3, the DNA is TGTGCCAGCGGCGGAAACCAGCCCTACGAGCAGTACTTC. The full variable domain, in which reference TRBV2 and TRBJ2-7 provide the parts outside the CDR3, is EPEVTQTPSHQVTQMGQEVILRCVPISNHLYFYWYRQILGQKVEFLVSFYNNEISEKSEIFDDQFSVERPDGSNFTLKIRSTKLEDSAMYFCASGGNQPYEQYFGPGTRLTVT.

V and J are TRBV2 and TRBJ2-1; tentatively, D is TRBD2 (5 bases). Trimming stripped 3 bases from V and 8 bases from J, with 17 bases between. Germline CDR1 and CDR2: SNHLY and FYNNEI. The CDR3 spans 15 residues. Written as DNA, the CDR3 is TGTGCCAGCAGTGACCCGGGGATGGTACTTGATGAGCAGTTCTTC. Residues: CASSDPGMVLDEQFF.

The chain joins TRBV11-2 to TRBJ2-1, with 9 bases matching TRBD1. Germline V gene lookup returns CDR1 SGHAT and CDR2 FQNNGV. V trimming: 5 bases; J trimming: 8 bases; junction bases outside the gene matches: 13. This CDR3 region has 16 residues. CDR3 amino acids: CASSQFRDRAFDEQFF. In nucleotides, the CDR3 is TGTGCCAGCAGCCAATTCCGGGACAGGGCTTTTGATGAGCAGTTCTTC. The whole variable domain, remainder taken from reference TRBV11-2 and TRBJ2-1, is EAGVAQSPRYKIIEKRQSVAFWCNPISGHATLYWYQQILGQGPKLLIQFQNNGVVDDSQLPKDRFSAERLKGVDSTLKIQPAKLEDSAVYLCASSQFRDRAFDEQFFGPGTRLTVL.

The sample holds one count of this clone. CDR3: CASSFRGVYNEQFF. CDR3 in DNA: TGTGCCAGCAGTTTCCGGGGTGTCTACAATGAGCAGTTCTTC. The chain carries TRBV27 and TRBJ2-1; weak D call: TRBD2 (5 bases). CDR1 MNHEY and CDR2 SMNVEV come from the germline V gene (reference sequence). The CDR3 extends over 14 amino acids. The germline V and J ends were trimmed by 3 bases and 3 bases, with 9 bases remaining between them.

This clone was counted once. This sequence joins TRBV6-2 or TRBV6-3 and TRBJ1-5, with TRBD1 as a possible D gene (5 bases). Germline V CDR1 and CDR2: MNHEY, SVGEGT. The CDR3 has 15 amino acids. V was pared by 6 bases and J by 5 bases, with 17 bases between. Written as DNA, the CDR3 is TGTGCCAGCAGCTCCGGAGGGGTGTCGTATCAGCCCCAGCATTTT. This translates into CASSSGGVSYQPQHF.

The V call is TRBV12-5, the J call TRBJ2-1, with 7 bases matching TRBD2. The CDR3 consists of 17 residues. V trimming: 6 bases; J trimming: 4 bases; junction bases outside the gene matches: 15. Per germline, CDR1 LGHNT and CDR2 FRNRAP. The CDR3 protein is CASGRLESGTSYNEQFF. DNA of the CDR3: TGTGCTAGTGGCCGCCTCGAGAGCGGGACGAGTTACAATGAGCAGTTCTTC.

The chain is built from TRBV5-1 and TRBJ1-5; TRBD1 matches at 8 bases. Per germline, CDR1 SGHRS and CDR2 YFSETQ. V was pared by 0 bases and J by 4 bases, with 3 bases of the junction left unmatched. The CDR3 is 15 residues long. CDR3 bases: TGCGCCAGCAGCTTGGGGACAGGGAGGAATCAGCCCCAGCATTTT. Protein product: CASSLGTGRNQPQHF.

The rearrangement joins TRBV4-2 to TRBJ1-1; D gene unclear. In germline, CDR1 is LGHNA, CDR2 YNFKEQ. Trimming removed 1 base at V and 5 bases at J, with 8 bases between. The CDR3 covers 13 residues. The CDR3 protein is CASSQVSGTEAFF. In nucleotides, the CDR3 is TGTGCCAGCAGCCAAGTCAGCGGGACTGAAGCTTTCTTT.

CDR3 amino acids: CASSPGGGEGFEQFF. DNA for the CDR3: TGCGCCAGCAGCCCCGGGGGTGGTGAGGGCTTTGAGCAGTTCTTC. The V and J genes are TRBV5-1 and TRBJ2-1; D is perhaps TRBD2 (6 bases). Per germline, CDR1 SGHRS and CDR2 YFSETQ. This CDR3 spans 15 amino acids. Trimming removed 4 bases from V and 9 bases from J, with 20 bases in between.

The V gene is TRBV14, the J gene TRBJ2-2, with D maybe TRBD1 (5 bases). The length of the CDR3 is 17 residues. Trimming stripped 5 bases from V and 5 bases from J, with 21 bases between. CDR1 is SGHDN and CDR2 is FVKESK in the germline V gene. This CDR3 reads CASSSRGPRAATGELFF. Here the CDR3 DNA reads TGTGCCAGCAGCTCTCGAGGTCCCAGGGCGGCGACCGGGGAGCTGTTTTTT.

This clone turned up a few times. The rearrangement joins TRBV4-1 to TRBJ2-2; 7 bases match TRBD2. Looked up from germline, CDR1 is MGHRA and CDR2 is YSYEKL. The CDR3 covers 13 residues. The V gene end was trimmed by 6 bases and the J gene end by 5 bases; junction bases not matched to a gene: 3. The CDR3 is CASSPGGTGELFF. For the CDR3, the DNA is TGCGCCAGCAGTCCCGGGGGGACCGGGGAGCTGTTTTTT.

V is TRBV19 and J is TRBJ1-2; D remains unclear. Trimming stripped 3 bases from V and 4 bases from J, with 9 bases between. The V gene's germline CDR1 is LNHDA and CDR2 SQIVND (reference sequence). The CDR3 spans 13 residues. The CDR3 is CASSIDSLYGYTF. The CDR3 coding sequence is TGTGCCAGTAGTATTGACTCCCTCTATGGCTACACCTTC.

The V gene is TRBV18, the J gene TRBJ2-3; 7 nucleotides line up with TRBD1. V lost 3 bases to trimming and J lost 1 base; unmatched junction nucleotides: 7. Germline CDR1 and CDR2: KGHSH and LQKENI. The CDR3 loop spans 16 amino acids. CDR3 coding DNA: TGTGCCAGCTCACCCCCCACAGGGGAAGGCACAGATACGCAGTATTTT. It codes for CASSPPTGEGTDTQYF. The full variable domain, its missing parts supplied by reference TRBV18 and TRBJ2-3, is NAGVMQNPRHLVRRRGQEARLRCSPMKGHSHVYWYRQLPEEGLKFMVYLQKENIIDESGMPKERFSAEFPKEGPSILRIQQVVRGDSAAYFCASSPPTGEGTDTQYFGPGTRLTVL.